Below, one TCR beta chain is given with its context. Its antigen remains unidentified. No base qualities exist here, and no much larger clone lies one base off it. During the collection period, no immune events, such as infections, were documented for the healthy donors. Time-dependent variance in a beta-binomial model of T-cell clone differential abundance was calibrated using healthy-donor blood repertoires as a training cohort. There were some ten healthy donors in the training cohort, of whom 3 were female and 7 were male. On average the donors were 43 years old, and their ages spanned about 29 to 64 years. Whole blood from each healthy donor was obtained from a commercial supplier and was collected at three time points roughly two weeks apart. For immunosequencing, genomic DNA was extracted from unsorted whole blood. This entry comes from a study of identifying expanded T cells in peripheral blood (dated by TCRdb to the late 2010s). Concerning the study at large: Technical replicates were generated by sequencing separate aliquots of the same genomic DNA pool, with four replicates compared pairwise.

After removal of 0 bases from V and 2 bases from J, the junction retains 4 bases not matched to a gene. The CDR3 holds 15 amino acids from the cysteine to the phenylalanine. Only the CDR3 DNA stays, 45 bases, in frame from base 1. CDR1 and CDR2 (SGHRS, YFSETQ) derive from the germline V gene. Here is what the overall study found, with its caveats: For all healthy donors, the variance in clone template counts between approximately two-week samples rose significantly as total template count increased. Between technical replicates the binomial model flagged about 1.2 differentially abundant clones, whereas over around 2 weeks the binomial model flagged about 15 and over approximately 4 weeks roughly 20. Across all healthy-donor time intervals, the beta-binomial model significantly lowered both the number of clones called differentially abundant and the false-positive rate. It was expected by the authors that biological variance in healthy repertoires might increase further over much longer intervals, such as months to years.

The immunoSEQ Assay, which relies on bias-controlled multiplex PCR amplification of genomic DNA, was used to profile TCRbeta CDR3 regions. The paper's data handling went like this. To quantify the absolute abundance of each unique TCRbeta CDR3 region, the sequences were collapsed and filtered. Differential abundance was assessed using a binomial (Fisher-equivalent) model and a beta-binomial model in which time-dependent variance fitted from healthy donors was added. Any clone with fewer than 5 combined templates was excluded, and a clone was called differentially abundant if its Benjamini-Hochberg FDR was below 0.01. Using the form v = (b*log(k)+a)^2, the beta-binomial variance was modeled as a function of the total template count across the two samples. Not all clones reach the TCRdb copy of this immuneACCESS table, which keeps in-frame sequences only. Checked studies attribute under half of the gap to unresolved V genes and leave the rest unexplained. Clone size and the V and J calls come from that table; the DNA yielded D and trimming. For this sample there are about 74,000 clones; about 83% appear just once. Of the sample, around 19% is held by the ten largest clones.

The sequenced material came from blood. The chain is made from TRBV5-1 and TRBJ2-5, and TRBD2 aligns with 7 junction nucleotides. This TCR was sampled from a person aged 18 to 70 in good health. CDR3 sequence: CASSLAGGPQETQYF. The sequenced DNA is TGCGCCAGCAGCTTGGCGGGAGGCCCACAAGAGACCCAGTACTTC.